This TCR beta chain was obtained from a study of OX40 agonist ivuxolimab in advanced cancers. Study conclusions and caveats: The average count of expanded clones was higher among CD8+ T cells than among CD4+.

J was trimmed by 4 bases and V by 6 bases; bases with no gene match: 3. CDR3 length: 14 amino acids. CDR1 is MNHEY and CDR2 is SVGAGI in the germline V gene. For this clone: Its antigen is unidentified.

Blood draws occurred at baseline, cycle 4 day 1, and cycle 7 day 1. The repertoire was sequenced with immunoSEQ multiplex PCR; TCRdb's copy has only in-frame clones and lacks some. This sample carries approximately 17,000 clones, 65% to 85% of them seen once, and the ten largest clones take around 40%. J is TRBJ1-5 and V is TRBV6-5; TRBD1 matches 10 bases. The TCR originated in an adult with an advanced solid tumor such as melanoma, head and neck, liver or kidney cancer. The sequencing here drew on CD4+ or CD8+ T cells sorted from blood, taken in a trial of the OX40 agonist ivuxolimab. The CDR3 protein is CASRGQGTNQPQHF. The CDR3 nucleotides are TGTGCCAGCAGGGGACAGGGGACAAATCAGCCCCAGCATTTT.